Sequencing of this T cell receptor beta chain was carried out in a study of CXCR3-negative and CXCR3-positive naive CD8 T cells. The CDR3 has 17 amino acids. Germline CDR1 and CDR2: LGHNA and YNFKEQ. UMI-labeled 5' RACE yielded the TRB cDNA libraries. No DNA is given; TCRdb re-called the 5' RACE reads and lists each CDR3 protein once. Recorded here are about 43,000 distinct CDR3 sequences; the top ten clones represent around 11%. This TCR was sampled from a human donor in good health. Some clones in this sample may be carry-over from other donors' samples. The genes are TRBV4-2 and TRBJ2-2; as DNA is missing, the TRBD1 call by TCRdb cannot be tested. Specimen: memory CD8+ T cells from blood. CDR3 protein: CASSHPMGTPSTGELFF.